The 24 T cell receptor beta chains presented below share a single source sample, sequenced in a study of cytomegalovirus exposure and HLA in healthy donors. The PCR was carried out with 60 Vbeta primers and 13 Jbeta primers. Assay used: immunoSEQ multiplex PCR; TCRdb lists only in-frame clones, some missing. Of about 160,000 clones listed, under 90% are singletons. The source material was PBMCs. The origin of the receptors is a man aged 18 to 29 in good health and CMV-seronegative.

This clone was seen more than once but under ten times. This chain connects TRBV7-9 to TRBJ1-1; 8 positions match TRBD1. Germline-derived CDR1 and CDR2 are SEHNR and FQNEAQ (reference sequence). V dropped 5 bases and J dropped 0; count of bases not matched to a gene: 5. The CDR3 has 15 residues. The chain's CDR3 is CASSGNRGVNTEAFF. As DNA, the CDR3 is TGTGCCAGCAGCGGTAACAGGGGGGTGAACACTGAAGCTTTCTTT.

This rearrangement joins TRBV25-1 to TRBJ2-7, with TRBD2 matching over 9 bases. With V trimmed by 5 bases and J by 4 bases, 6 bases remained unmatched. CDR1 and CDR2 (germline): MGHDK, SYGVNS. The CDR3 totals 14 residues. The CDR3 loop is CASSLLAGSYEQYF. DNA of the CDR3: TGTGCCAGCAGTCTCCTAGCGGGGAGTTACGAGCAGTACTTC.

For the CDR3, the DNA is TGTGCCAGCAGTGAAGGCGCATTGGTTAACTACGAGCAGTACTTC. As protein: CASSEGALVNYEQYF. The V call is TRBV2, the J call TRBJ2-7; no clear D. The CDR3 loop spans 15 amino acids. The germline gives CDR1 SNHLY, CDR2 FYNNEI. V was trimmed by 1 base and J by 3 bases, leaving 13 bases between them.

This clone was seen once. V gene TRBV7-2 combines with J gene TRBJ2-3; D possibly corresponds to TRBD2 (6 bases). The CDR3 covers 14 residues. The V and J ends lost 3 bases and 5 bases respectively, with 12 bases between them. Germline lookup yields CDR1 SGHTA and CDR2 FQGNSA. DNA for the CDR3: TGTGCCAGCAGCTTTAAACTAGCCGTAGATACGCAGTATTTT. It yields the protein CASSFKLAVDTQYF.

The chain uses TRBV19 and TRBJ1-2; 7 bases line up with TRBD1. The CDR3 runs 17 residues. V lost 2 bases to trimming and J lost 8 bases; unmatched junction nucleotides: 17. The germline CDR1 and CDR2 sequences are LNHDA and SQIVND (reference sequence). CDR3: CASSISRFGSTGDGYTF. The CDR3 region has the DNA TGTGCCAGTAGTATATCCCGCTTCGGGTCTACAGGGGACGGCTACACCTTC.

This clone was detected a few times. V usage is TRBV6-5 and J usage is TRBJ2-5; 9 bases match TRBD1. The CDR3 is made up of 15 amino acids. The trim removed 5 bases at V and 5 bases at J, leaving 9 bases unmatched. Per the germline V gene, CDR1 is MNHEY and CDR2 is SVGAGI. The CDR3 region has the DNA TGTGCCAGCAGTCGTTCAACAGGGGGCGGGGAGACCCAGTACTTC. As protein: CASSRSTGGGETQYF.

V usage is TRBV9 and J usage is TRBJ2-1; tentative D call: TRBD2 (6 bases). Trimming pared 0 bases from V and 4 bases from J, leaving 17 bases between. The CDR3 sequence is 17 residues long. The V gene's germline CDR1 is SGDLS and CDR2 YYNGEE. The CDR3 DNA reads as TGTGCCAGCAGCGTAGGGGGTGGCAGCGGGCGATACAATGAGCAGTTCTTC. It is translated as CASSVGGGSGRYNEQFF.

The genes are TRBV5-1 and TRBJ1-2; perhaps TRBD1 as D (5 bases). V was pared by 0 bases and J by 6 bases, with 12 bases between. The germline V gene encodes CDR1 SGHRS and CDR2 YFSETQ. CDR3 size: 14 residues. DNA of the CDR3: TGCGCCAGCAGCTTGGGACAGAGAGTGAATGGCTACACCTTC. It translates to CASSLGQRVNGYTF.

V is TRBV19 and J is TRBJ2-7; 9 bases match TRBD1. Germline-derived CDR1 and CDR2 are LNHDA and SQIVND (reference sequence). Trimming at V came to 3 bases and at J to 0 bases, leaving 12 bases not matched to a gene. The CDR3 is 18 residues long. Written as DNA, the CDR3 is TGTGCCAGTAGTATTTGGACAGGGGAGAGCAAAAGCTCCTACGAGCAGTACTTC. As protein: CASSIWTGESKSSYEQYF. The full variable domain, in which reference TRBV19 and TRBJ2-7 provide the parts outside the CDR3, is DGGITQSPKYLFRKEGQNVTLSCEQNLNHDAMYWYRQDPGQGLRLIYYSQIVNDFQKGDIAEGYSVSREKKESFPLTVTSAQKNPTAFYLCASSIWTGESKSSYEQYFGPGTRLTVT.

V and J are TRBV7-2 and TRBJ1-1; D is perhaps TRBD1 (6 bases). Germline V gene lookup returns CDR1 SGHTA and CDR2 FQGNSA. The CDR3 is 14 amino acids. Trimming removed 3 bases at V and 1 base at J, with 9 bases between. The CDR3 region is CASSFRTENTEAFF. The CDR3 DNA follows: TGTGCCAGCAGCTTTAGGACAGAGAACACTGAAGCTTTCTTT.

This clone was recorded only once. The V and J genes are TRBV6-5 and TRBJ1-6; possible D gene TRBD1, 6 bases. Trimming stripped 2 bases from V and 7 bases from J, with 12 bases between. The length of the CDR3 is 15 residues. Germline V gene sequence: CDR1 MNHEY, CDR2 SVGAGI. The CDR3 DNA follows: TGTGCCAGCAGTTACCTGGCAAGGGGGAATTCACCCCTCCACTTT. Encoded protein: CASSYLARGNSPLHF.

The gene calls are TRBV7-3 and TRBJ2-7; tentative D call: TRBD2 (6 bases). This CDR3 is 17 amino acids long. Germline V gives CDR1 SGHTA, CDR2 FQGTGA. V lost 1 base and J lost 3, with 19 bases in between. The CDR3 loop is CASSLRGAHSGLYEQYF. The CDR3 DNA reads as TGTGCCAGCAGCTTAAGGGGAGCGCATAGCGGTCTCTACGAGCAGTACTTC.

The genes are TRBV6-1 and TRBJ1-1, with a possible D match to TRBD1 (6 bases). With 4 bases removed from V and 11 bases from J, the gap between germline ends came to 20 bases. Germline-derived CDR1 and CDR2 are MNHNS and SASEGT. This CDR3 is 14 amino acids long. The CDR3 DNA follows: TGTGCCAGCAGTGCGGGGGGTGAGGGGGACCAGGCTTTCTTT. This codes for CASSAGGEGDQAFF.

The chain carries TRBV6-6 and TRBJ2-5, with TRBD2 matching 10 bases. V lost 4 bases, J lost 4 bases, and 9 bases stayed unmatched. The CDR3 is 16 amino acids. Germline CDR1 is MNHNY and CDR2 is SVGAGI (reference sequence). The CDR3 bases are TGTGCCAGCAGTTCTGTAGCGGGAGGTGGCCGAGAGACCCAGTACTTC. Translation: CASSSVAGGGRETQYF.

CDR3: CASSEEGEDTQYF. The CDR3 DNA reads TGTGCCAGCAGTGAAGAGGGAGAGGATACGCAGTATTTT. The rearrangement links TRBV2 to TRBJ2-3; a weak D match, TRBD2 (5 bases). The CDR3 runs to 13 residues. Germline V gene data show CDR1 as SNHLY and CDR2 as FYNNEI. V was pared by 1 base and J by 6 bases, with 8 bases between.

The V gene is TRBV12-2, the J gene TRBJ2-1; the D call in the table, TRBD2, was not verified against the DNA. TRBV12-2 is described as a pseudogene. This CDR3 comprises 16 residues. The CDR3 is CASRLEPLAFYNEQFF. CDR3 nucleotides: TGTGCAAGTCGCTTAGAGCCACTCGCTTTCTACAATGAGCAGTTCTTC.

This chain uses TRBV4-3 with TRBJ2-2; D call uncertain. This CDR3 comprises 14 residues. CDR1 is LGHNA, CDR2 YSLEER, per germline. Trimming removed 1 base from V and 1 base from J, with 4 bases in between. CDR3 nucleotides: TGCGCCAGCAGCCAAGCCAGGAACACCGGGGAGCTGTTTTTT. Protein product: CASSQARNTGELFF.

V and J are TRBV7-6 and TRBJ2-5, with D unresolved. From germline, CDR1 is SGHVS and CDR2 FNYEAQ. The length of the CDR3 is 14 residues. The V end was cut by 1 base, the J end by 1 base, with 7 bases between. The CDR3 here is CASSLGGSQETQYF. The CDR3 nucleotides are TGTGCCAGCAGCTTAGGAGGCAGCCAAGAGACCCAGTACTTC.

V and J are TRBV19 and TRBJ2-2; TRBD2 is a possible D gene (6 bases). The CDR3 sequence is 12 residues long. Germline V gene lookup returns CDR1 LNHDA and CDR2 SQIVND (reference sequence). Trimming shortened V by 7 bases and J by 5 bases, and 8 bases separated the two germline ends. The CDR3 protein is CASISGTGELFF. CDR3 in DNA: TGTGCCAGTATCAGCGGGACCGGGGAGCTGTTTTTT.

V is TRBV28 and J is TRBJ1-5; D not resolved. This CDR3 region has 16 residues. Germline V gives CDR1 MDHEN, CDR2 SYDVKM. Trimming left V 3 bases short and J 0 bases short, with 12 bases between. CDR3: CASSLTADHSNQPQHF. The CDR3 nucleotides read TGTGCCAGCAGTTTGACTGCAGACCATAGCAATCAGCCCCAGCATTTT.

The CDR3 DNA is TGCGCCAGCAGCCCCGGGACTAGCGGATTCTACGAGCAGTACTTC. It codes for CASSPGTSGFYEQYF. The chain combines TRBV4-1 with TRBJ2-7; 11 bases line up with TRBD2. Germline CDR1 reads MGHRA; CDR2 reads YSYEKL. J was trimmed by 3 bases and V by 4 bases; bases with no gene match: 5. This CDR3 region has 15 residues.

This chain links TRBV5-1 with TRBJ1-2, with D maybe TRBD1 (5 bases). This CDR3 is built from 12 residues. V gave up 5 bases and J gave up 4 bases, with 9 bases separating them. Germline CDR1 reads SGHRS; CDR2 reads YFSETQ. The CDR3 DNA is TGCGCCAGCAGTAGGGGCGGCTATGGCTACACCTTC. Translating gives CASSRGGYGYTF.

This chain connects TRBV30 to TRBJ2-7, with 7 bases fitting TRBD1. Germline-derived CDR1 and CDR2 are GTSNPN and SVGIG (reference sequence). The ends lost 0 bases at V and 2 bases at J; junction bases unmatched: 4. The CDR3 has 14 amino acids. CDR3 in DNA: TGTGCCTGGAGTGTAGGGACAGCCCCCTACGAGCAGTACTTC. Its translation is CAWSVGTAPYEQYF.

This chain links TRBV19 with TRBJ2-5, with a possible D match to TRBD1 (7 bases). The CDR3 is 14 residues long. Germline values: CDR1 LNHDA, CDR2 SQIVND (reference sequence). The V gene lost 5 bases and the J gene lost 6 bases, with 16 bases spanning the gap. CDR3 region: CASSVQGGGKTQYF. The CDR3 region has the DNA TGTGCCAGTAGTGTCCAGGGGGGCGGGAAGACCCAGTACTTC.